Listed here is a single TCR beta chain. No antigen is known for it. The TCRbeta library was prepared with unique molecular identifiers. One entry per CDR3 protein results from TCRdb running MiXCR on the PCR reads. Here the sample spans 600,000 or so distinct CDR3 sequences, roughly 24% being singletons. The data were taken from a study of T-cell reconstitution after alpha-beta-depleted transplantation in children. This CDR3 contains 15 residues. Trimming removed 7 bases from V and 8 bases from J; junction bases left unmatched: 16. Study results and caveats: The study traced high day-60 TCRbeta diversity in some patients to surviving recipient T cells and thymic progenitors. Expanded graft clones numbering several hundred reportedly gave rise to alpha-beta T cells about two months after transplant. T-cell counts and diversity were attributed mostly to newly produced T cells one year after transplant.

The clonotype comes from a boy under three years old who had a stem cell transplant for acute myeloid leukemia, so the T cells may come from the graft donor. The source was PBMCs, mostly from graft donor cells, collected 360 days after TCRalphabeta/CD19-depleted stem cell transplant. The chain combines TRBV12-3 or TRBV12-4 with TRBJ1-1; 7 bases line up with TRBD1. The CDR3 sequence is CASNFQGVLSGEAFF. For the CDR3, the DNA is TGTGCCAGCAACTTCCAGGGGGTCCTCTCGGGAGAAGCTTTCTTT.